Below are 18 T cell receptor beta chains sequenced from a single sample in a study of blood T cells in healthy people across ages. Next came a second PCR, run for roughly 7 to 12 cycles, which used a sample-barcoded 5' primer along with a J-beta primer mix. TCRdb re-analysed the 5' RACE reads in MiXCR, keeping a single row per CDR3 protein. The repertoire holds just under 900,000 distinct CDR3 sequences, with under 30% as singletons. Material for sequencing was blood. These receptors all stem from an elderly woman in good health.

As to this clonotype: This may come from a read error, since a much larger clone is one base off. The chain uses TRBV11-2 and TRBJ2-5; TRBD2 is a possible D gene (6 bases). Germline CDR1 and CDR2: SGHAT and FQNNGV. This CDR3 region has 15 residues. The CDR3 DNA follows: TGTACCAGCAGCTTAGGCGGGGCGGTCCAAGAGACCCAGTACTTC. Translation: CTSSLGGAVQETQYF.

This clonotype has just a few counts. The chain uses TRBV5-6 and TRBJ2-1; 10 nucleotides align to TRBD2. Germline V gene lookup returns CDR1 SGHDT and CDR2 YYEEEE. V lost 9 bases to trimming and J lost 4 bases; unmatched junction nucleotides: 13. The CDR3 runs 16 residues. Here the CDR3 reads CATRLWASGGYNEQFF. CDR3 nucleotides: TGTGCCACGAGGTTGTGGGCTAGCGGGGGATACAATGAGCAGTTCTTC.

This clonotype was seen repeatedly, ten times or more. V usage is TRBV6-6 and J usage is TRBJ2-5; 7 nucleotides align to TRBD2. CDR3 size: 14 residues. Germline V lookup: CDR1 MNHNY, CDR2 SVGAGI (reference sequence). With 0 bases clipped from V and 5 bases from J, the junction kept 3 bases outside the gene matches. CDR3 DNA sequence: TGTGCCAGCAGTTACTCTAGCGGGCGGGAGACCCAGTACTTC. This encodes CASSYSSGRETQYF.

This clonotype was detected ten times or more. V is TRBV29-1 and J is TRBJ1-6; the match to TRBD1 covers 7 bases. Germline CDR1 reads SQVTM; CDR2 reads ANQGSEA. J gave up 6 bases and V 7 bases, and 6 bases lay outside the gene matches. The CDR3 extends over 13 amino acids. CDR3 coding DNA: TGCAGCGCCCGACAGGGCGGTAATTCACCCCTCCACTTT. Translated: CSARQGGNSPLHF.

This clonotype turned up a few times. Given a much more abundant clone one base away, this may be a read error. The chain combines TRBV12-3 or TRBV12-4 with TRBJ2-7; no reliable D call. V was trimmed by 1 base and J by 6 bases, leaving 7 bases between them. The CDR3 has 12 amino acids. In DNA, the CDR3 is TGTGCCAGCAGTTTAGACGTCTGCGAGCAGTACTTC. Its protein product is CASSLDVCEQYF.

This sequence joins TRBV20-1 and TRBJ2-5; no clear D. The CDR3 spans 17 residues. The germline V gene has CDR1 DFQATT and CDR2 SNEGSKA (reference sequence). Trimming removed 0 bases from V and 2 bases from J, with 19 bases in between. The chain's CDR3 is CSAREQQQIATQETQYF. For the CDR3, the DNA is TGCAGTGCTAGAGAACAGCAACAAATTGCGACTCAAGAGACCCAGTACTTC.

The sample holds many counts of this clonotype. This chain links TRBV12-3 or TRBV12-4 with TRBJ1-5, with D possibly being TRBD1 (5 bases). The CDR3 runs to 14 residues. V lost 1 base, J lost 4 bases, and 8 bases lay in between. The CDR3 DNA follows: TGTGCCAGCAGTTTAGGGACATATAATCAGCCCCAGCATTTT. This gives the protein CASSLGTYNQPQHF.

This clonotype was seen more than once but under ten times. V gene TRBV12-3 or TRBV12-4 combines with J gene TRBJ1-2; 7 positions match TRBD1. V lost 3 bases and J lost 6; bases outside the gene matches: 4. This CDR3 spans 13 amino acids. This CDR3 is CASSFKQGDGYTF. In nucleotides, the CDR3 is TGTGCCAGCAGTTTTAAGCAGGGGGATGGCTACACCTTC.

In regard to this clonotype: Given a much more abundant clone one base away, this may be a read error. The CDR3 region is CASSLGTRGTGTQYF. In DNA, the CDR3 is TGTGCCAGCAGTTTGGGAACCCGGGGGACAGGTACGCAGTATTTT. The J gene is TRBJ2-3, the V gene TRBV12-3 or TRBV12-4, with 8 bases that match TRBD1. The CDR3 has 15 residues.

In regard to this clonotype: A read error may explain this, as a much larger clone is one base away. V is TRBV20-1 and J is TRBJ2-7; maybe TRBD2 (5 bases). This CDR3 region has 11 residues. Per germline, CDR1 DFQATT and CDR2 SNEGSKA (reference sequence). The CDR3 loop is CSTRPYYEQYF. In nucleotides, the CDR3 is TGCAGTACTAGGCCTTACTACGAGCAGTACTTC.

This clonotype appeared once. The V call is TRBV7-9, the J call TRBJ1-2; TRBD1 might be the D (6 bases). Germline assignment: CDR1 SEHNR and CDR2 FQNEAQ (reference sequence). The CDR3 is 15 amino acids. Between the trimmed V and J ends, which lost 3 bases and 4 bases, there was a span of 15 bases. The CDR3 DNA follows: TGTGCCAGCAGCTTGGGGGCGGGGTACAGCTATGGCTACACCTTC. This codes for CASSLGAGYSYGYTF.

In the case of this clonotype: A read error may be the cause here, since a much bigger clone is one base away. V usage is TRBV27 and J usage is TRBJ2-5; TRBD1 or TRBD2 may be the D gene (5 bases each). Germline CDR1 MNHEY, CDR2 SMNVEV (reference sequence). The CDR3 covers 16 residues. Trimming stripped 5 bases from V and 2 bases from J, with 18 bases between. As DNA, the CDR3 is TGTGCCAGCAGTATACGACGGGGACGAGCTCAAGAGACCCAGTACTTC. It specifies CASSIRRGRAQETQYF.

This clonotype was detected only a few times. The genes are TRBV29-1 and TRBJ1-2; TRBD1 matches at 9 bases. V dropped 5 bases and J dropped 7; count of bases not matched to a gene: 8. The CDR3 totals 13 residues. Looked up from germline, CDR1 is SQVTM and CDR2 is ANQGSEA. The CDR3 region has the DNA TGCAGCGTTCGACAGGGGGGGGAGACTGGCTACACCTTC. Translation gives CSVRQGGETGYTF.

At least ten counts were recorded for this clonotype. CDR3 amino acids: CASSRLAGVYNEQFF. The CDR3 nucleotides read TGTGCCAGCAGCCGGCTAGCGGGGGTCTACAATGAGCAGTTCTTC. This chain links TRBV7-2 with TRBJ2-1, with 10 bases lining up with TRBD2. The CDR3 is 15 residues long. CDR1 and CDR2 from the germline V gene are SGHTA and FQGNSA. Losses at the gene ends were 5 bases for V and 3 bases for J; bases not matched to a gene: 4.

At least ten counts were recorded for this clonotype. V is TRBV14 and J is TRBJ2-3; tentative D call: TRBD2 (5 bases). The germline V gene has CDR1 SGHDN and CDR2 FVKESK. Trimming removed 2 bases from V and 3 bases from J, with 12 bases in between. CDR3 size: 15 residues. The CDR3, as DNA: TGTGCCAGCAGCCAAATCGGGGTGATGACAGATACGCAGTATTTT. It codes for CASSQIGVMTDTQYF.

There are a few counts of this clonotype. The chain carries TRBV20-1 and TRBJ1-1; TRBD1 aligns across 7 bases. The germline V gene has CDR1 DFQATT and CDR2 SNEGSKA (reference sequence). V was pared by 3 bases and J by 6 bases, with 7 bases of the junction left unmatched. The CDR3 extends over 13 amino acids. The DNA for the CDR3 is TGCAGTGCTAGCACAGGGGTTAGCGCTGAAGCTTTCTTT. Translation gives CSASTGVSAEAFF.

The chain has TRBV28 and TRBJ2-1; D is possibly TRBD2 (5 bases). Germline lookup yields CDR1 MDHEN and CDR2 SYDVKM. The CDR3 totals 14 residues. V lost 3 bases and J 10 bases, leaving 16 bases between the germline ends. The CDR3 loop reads CASSLSPGVFEQFF. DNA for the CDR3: TGTGCCAGCAGTTTGTCCCCCGGGGTCTTCGAGCAGTTCTTC.

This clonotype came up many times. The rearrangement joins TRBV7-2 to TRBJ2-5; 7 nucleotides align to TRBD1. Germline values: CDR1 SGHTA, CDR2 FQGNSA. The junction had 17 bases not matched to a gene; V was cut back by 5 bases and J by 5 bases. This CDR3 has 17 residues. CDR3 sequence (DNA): TGTGCCAGCAGCACCCCAGGGGGATTAGTCAAGTTGGAGACCCAGTACTTC. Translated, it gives CASSTPGGLVKLETQYF.